This T cell receptor beta chain was profiled in a study of identical twins. TCRdb re-derived calls from the 5' RACE reads in MiXCR, one entry per CDR3 protein. The table records roughly 260,000 distinct CDR3 sequences, around an eighth of them present only once. A remark on this clonotype: With a much larger clone just one base away, this may be a read error.

The sequenced material came from memory (CD45RO+) T cells sorted from blood. The receptor was isolated from a young woman in good health.

CDR3 DNA sequence: TGCGCCAGGAGCTTGGCACTGATCAATGAGCAGTTCTTC. Amino acids: CARSLALINEQFF. The V and J genes are TRBV5-1 and TRBJ2-1, with D hard to call. The CDR3 contains 13 residues. Germline assignment: CDR1 SGHRS and CDR2 YFSETQ.